Listed here are 2 T cell receptor beta chains from one sample, sequenced in a study of T-cell reconstitution after alpha-beta-depleted transplantation in children. Unique molecular identifiers were used to barcode this TCRbeta library. TCRdb ran MiXCR on the PCR reads and lists one entry per CDR3 protein. The sample shows 450,000 to 550,000 distinct CDR3 sequences, over 10% of them seen only once. The sequencing used PBMCs, mostly from graft donor cells, collected 180 days after TCRalphabeta/CD19-depleted stem cell transplant. These receptors came from a female patient aged 2 to 10 who had a stem cell transplant for aplastic anemia, so the T cells may come from the graft donor.

CDR3 in amino acids: CASSAGTANYEQYF. CDR3 sequence (DNA): TGTGCCAGCAGCGCAGGGACCGCGAACTACGAGCAGTACTTC. V usage is TRBV7-9 and J usage is TRBJ2-7; TRBD1 or TRBD2 may be the D gene (5 bases each). Per germline, CDR1 SEHNR and CDR2 FQNEAQ (reference sequence). There are 14 residues in the CDR3. The ends were cut back, 5 bases at V and 3 bases at J, with 14 bases in the middle.

This clonotype was found a few times. The rearrangement joins TRBV7-8 to TRBJ1-4, with D perhaps matching TRBD1 (5 bases). V gave up 3 bases and J gave up 5 bases, with 10 bases separating them. CDR3 length equals 14 residues. CDR1 SGHVS and CDR2 FQNEAQ come from the germline V gene. The CDR3 region has the DNA TGTGCCAGCAGCTTGTATGGGGGAAATGAAAAACTGTTTTTT. As protein: CASSLYGGNEKLFF.